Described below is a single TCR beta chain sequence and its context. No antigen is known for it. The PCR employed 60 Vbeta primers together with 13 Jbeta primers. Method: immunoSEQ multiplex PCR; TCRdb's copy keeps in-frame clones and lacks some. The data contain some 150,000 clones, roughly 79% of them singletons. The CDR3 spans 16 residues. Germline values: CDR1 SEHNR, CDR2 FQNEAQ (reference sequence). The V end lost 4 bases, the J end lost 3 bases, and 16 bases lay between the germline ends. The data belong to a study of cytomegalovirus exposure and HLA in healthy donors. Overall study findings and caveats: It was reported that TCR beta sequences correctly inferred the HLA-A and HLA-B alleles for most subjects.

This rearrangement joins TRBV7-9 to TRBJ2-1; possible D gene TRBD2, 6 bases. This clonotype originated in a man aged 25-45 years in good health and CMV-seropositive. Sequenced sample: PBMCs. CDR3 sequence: CASSSITSSHYNEQFF. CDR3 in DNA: TGTGCCAGCAGCTCCATAACTAGCTCCCACTACAATGAGCAGTTCTTC.